This TCR beta chain was sequenced for a study of T-cell memory formation after mild COVID-19. Study overall: Clustering of TCRs was largely donor specific.

V gave up 5 bases and J gave up 3 bases; unmatched junction bases: 3. Germline V gene lookup returns CDR1 DFQATT and CDR2 SNEGSKA (reference sequence). The CDR3 sequence is 14 residues long. Overall study results and limits: Clones contracting day 15 to 85 were balanced CD4/CD8; later expanders leaned CD4+. Some clones that responded were present in memory (sampled pre-infection), which suggests cross-reactive memory joined.

Constant-segment primers and 5'RACE yielded cDNA libraries for TCR alpha and TCR beta, each carrying sample barcodes and UMIs. One entry per CDR3 protein, called by TCRdb with MiXCR from the 5' RACE reads. The sample lists 470,000 or so distinct CDR3 sequences; approximately 20% were seen once. In the case of this clonotype: Antigen: not known.

This receptor was obtained from an adult woman who had mild COVID-19 (a few samples of this study predate the infection). Cell type and time point are not known. The V and J genes are TRBV20-1 and TRBJ2-1; 11 nucleotides line up with TRBD2. The specimen was PBMCs or a T cell subset sorted from them (not recorded which). The CDR3 nucleotides read TGCAGTGCTCTTACTAGCGGGGGCTACAATGAGCAGTTCTTC. Amino acids: CSALTSGGYNEQFF.